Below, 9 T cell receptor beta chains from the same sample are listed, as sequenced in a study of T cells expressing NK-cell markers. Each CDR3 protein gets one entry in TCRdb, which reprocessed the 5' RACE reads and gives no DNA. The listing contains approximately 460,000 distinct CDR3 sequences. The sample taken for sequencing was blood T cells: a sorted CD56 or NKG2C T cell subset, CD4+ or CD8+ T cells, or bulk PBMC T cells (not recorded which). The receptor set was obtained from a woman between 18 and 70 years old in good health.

CDR3 residues: CSAAVGVAGFRETQYF. The J gene is TRBJ2-5, the V gene TRBV20-1; TCRdb proposes TRBD2, but this gene call is untestable without DNA. CDR1 is DFQATT, CDR2 SNEGSKA, per germline (reference sequence). The CDR3 consists of 16 residues.

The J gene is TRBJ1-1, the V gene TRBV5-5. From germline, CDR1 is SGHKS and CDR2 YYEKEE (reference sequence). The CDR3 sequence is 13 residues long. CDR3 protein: CASSLFMETEAFF.

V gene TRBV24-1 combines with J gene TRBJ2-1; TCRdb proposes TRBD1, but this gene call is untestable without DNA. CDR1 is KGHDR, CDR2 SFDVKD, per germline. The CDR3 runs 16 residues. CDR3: CATSDMTGTAHDEQFF.

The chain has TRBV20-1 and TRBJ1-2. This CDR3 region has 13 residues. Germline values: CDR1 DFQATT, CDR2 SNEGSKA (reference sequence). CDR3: CSASLLRGYGYTF.

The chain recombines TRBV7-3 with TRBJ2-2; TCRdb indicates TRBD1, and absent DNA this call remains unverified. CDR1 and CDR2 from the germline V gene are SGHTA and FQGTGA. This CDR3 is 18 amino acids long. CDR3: CASSLAPGQGVSTGELFF.

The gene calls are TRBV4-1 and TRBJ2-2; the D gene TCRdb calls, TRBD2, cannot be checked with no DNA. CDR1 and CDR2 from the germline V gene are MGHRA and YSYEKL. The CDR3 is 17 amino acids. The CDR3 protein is CASSQGRARARAGELFF.

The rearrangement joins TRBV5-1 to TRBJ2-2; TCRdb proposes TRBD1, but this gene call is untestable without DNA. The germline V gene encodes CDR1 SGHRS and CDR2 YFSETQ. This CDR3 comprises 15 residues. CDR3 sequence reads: CASSLGDRNTGELFF.

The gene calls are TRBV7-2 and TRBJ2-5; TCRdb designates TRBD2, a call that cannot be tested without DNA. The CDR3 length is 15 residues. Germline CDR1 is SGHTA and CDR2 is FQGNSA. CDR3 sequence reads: CASSLARALQETQYF.

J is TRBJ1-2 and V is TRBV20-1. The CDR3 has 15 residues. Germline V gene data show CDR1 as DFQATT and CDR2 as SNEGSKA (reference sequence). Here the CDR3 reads CSARTKTWALYGYTF.